This T cell receptor (beta chain) appears in the sequencing data of a study of shared clonotypes between healthy human individuals. The CDR3 covers 16 residues. CDR1 MGHRA and CDR2 YSYEKL come from the germline V gene. The ends lost 4 bases at V and 6 bases at J; junction bases unmatched: 5. This clone was found a few times. A CD45RA+ naive subset and a CD45RA-negative memory subset were split from CD4+ cells. The run depth of the assay was deep. As handled by the study authors: ImmunoSEQ only sent back junction sequences with no quality scores, so filtering was done differently. The protocol was immunoSEQ multiplex PCR, while the TCRdb copy is restricted to in-frame clones and leaves out a portion. From that table come the V and J calls and clone size; the DNA was used to work out D and trimming. Seen here are about 1 million clones, under 80% observed once, and the top ten hold nearly 1.5%.

Sequenced material: memory CD4+ T cells sorted from blood. Subset noted: CD45RA-negative fraction. This receptor was obtained from a man aged 18-30 years in good health. This chain links TRBV4-1 with TRBJ2-2; 13 bases fit TRBD2. CDR3: CASSRTSGRAPGELFF. CDR3 nucleotide sequence: TGCGCCAGCAGCCGTACTAGCGGGAGGGCCCCCGGGGAGCTGTTTTTT.